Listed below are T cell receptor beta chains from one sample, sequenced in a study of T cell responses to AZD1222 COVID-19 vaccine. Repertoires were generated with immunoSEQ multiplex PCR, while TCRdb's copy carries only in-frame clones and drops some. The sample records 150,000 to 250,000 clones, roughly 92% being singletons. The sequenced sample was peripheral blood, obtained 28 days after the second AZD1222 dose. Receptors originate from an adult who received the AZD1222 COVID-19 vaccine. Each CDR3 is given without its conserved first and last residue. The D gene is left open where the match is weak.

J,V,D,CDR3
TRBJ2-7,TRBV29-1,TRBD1,SVDRGQGASEQY
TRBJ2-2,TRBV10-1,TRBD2,ASSRTSGVLAGELF
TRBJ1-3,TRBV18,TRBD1,ASSPPGTVSGNTIY
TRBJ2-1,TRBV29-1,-,SAWGYGNEQF
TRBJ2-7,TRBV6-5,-,ASRSVLGILDEQY
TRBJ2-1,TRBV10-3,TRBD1,AISLQDRVGGDEQF
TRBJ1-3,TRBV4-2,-,ASSQVTTGSGNTIY
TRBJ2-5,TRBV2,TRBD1,ASSEGTAQETQY
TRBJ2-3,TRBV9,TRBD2,ASDGTSGGAADTQY
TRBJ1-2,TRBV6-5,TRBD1,ASTSGQGNYGYT
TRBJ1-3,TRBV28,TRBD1,ASRGVGQGSGNTIY
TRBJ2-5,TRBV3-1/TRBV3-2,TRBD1,ASSQERGRIVTQY
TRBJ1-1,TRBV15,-,ATSSGQNTEAF
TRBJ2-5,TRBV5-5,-,ASSPRESQETQY
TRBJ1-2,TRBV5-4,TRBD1,ASSMGQGYGYT
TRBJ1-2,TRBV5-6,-,ASSLELDVTGLKDNGYT
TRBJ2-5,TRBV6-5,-,ATHRVRETQY
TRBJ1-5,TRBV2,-,ASSDADRNRQPQH
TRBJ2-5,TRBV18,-,ASSPPGRDQETQY
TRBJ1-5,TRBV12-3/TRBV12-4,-,ASSLGSNQPQH
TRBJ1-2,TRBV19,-,ASSIADWQPNYGYT
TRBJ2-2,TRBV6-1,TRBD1,ASSEFGQGNTGELF